The present TCR beta chain was sequenced within a study of blood T cell repertoires in COVID-19. The protocol was immunoSEQ multiplex PCR, while the TCRdb copy is restricted to in-frame clones and leaves out a portion. The sample has around 270,000 clones, around 86% seen once; the top ten hold about 5.2%. Seattle researchers signed up patients amid active infection and tracked them longitudinally. CDR1 and CDR2 from the germline V gene are MGHRA and YSYEKL. The CDR3 runs 19 residues. Between the trimmed V and J ends, which lost 3 bases and 0 bases, there was a span of 21 bases. This receptor was obtained from an older woman with COVID-19, enrolled during active disease. The sample comprised peripheral blood. V gene TRBV4-1 combines with J gene TRBJ1-3; possible D gene TRBD1, 6 bases. The CDR3 sequence is CASSQGTGLALSSGNTIYF. As DNA, the CDR3 is TGCGCCAGCAGCCAGGGTACAGGGTTGGCCCTTTCCTCTGGAAACACCATATATTTT.